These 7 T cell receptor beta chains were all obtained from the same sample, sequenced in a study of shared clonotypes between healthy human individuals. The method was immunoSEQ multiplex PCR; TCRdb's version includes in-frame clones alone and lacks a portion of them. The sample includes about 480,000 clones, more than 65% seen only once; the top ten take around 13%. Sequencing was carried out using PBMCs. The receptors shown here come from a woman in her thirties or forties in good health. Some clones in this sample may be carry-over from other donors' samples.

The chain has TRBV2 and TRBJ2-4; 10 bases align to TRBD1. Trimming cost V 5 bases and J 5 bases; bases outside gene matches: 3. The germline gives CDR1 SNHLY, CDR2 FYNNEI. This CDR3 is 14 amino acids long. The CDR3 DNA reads TGTGCCAGCAGTCCCGGGACAGGGGAAAACATTCAGTACTTC. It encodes CASSPGTGENIQYF.

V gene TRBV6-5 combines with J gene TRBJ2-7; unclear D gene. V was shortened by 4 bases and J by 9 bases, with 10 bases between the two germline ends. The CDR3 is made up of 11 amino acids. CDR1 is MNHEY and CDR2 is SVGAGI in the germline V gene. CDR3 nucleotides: TGTGCCAGCAGTTCCCCCCGCGGGCAGTACTTC. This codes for CASSSPRGQYF.

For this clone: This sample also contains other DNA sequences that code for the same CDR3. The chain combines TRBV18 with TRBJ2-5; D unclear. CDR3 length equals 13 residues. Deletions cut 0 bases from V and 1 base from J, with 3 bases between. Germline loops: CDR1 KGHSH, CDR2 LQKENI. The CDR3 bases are TGTGCCAGCTCACCACCGGTCCAAGAGACCCAGTACTTC. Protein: CASSPPVQETQYF.

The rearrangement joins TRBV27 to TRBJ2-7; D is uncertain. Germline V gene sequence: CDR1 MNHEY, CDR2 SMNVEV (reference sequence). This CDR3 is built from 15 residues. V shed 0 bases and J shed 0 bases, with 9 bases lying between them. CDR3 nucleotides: TGTGCCAGCAGTTTATCGTGGGCTACCTCCTACGAGCAGTACTTC. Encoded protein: CASSLSWATSYEQYF.

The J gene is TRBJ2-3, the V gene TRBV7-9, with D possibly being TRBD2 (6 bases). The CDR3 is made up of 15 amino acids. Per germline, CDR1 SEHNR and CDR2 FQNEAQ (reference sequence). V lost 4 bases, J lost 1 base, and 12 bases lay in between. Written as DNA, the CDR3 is TGTGCCAGCAGCTCCAGCGGGTTGGGCACAGATACGCAGTATTTT. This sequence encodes CASSSSGLGTDTQYF.

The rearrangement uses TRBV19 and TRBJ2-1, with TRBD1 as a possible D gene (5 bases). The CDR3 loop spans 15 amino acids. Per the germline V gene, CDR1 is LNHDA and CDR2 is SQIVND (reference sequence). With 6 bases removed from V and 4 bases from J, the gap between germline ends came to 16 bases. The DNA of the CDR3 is TGTGCCAGTAGCCCTCAGTCAGACAGTTACAATGAGCAGTTCTTC. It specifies CASSPQSDSYNEQFF.

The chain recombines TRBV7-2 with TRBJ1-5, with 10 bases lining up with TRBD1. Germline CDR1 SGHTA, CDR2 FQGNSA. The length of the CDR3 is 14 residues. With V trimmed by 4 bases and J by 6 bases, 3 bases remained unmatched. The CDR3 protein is CASSSTGGFQPQHF. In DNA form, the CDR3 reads TGTGCCAGCAGCTCGACAGGGGGCTTTCAGCCCCAGCATTTT.